A single T cell receptor (beta chain) is shown here with its context. The antigen remains undetermined. These data originate in a study of T cell responses to AZD1222 COVID-19 vaccine. Broader study findings: Unmutated variant regions reportedly attract nearly half of all spike-specific TCRs.

Between the trimmed V and J ends, which lost 4 bases and 8 bases, there was a span of 18 bases. Germline CDR1 is SGHDT and CDR2 is YYEEEE. This CDR3 is 15 amino acids long. Repertoires were generated with immunoSEQ multiplex PCR, while TCRdb's copy carries only in-frame clones and drops some. The sample holds 130,000 or so clones, 85% to 95% seen once. This receptor was taken from an adult in good health. Sample: peripheral blood, taken on day 0 of AZD1222 vaccination. The J gene is TRBJ1-4, the V gene TRBV5-6; possibly TRBD1 for D (6 bases). Here the CDR3 DNA reads TGTGCCAGCAGCCTTCAGTACAGGGTCTTCGAAAAACTGTTTTTT. It translates to CASSLQYRVFEKLFF.